Sequencing of this T cell receptor beta chain was carried out in a study of blood T cells in healthy people across ages. Then a second PCR, running roughly 6 to 12 cycles, was carried out with a sample-barcoded 5' primer and a J-beta primer mix. TCRdb passed the 5' RACE reads through MiXCR, listing each CDR3 protein once. Among just over 800,000 distinct CDR3 sequences listed, approximately 67% were seen once. CDR3 length: 14 residues. V lost 7 bases to trimming and J lost 5 bases; unmatched junction nucleotides: 7. CDR1 is LNHNV and CDR2 is YYDKDF in the germline V gene (reference sequence). The receptor's source is a man aged 25 to 40 in good health. Sequenced sample: blood. The chain uses TRBV15 and TRBJ1-5; 8 bases fit TRBD1. Written as DNA, the CDR3 is TGTGCCACCAACGGTGACAGGGGTCATCAGCCCCAGCATTTT. Residues: CATNGDRGHQPQHF.